Listed below are T cell receptor beta chains from one sample, sequenced in a study of cytomegalovirus exposure and HLA in healthy donors. The repertoire was sequenced with immunoSEQ multiplex PCR; TCRdb's copy has only in-frame clones and lacks some. The data contain 120,000 or so clones, approximately 78% of them singletons. The material sequenced was PBMCs. The source is a middle-aged woman in good health and CMV-seronegative. Both conserved end residues are part of each CDR3. A D gene is named only where the DNA matches it firmly. The size entry is marked missing in some rows and otherwise reads once, few, many or a size class.

size,D,V,J,DNA,CDR3
.,.,TRBV6-1,TRBJ1-1,TGTGCCAGCAGTCCCTCATTCGGGGGGAACACTGAAGCTTTCTTT,CASSPSFGGNTEAFF
.,.,TRBV5-1,TRBJ1-1,TGCGCCAGCAGCACCCAGGGACAACGGGGCACTGAAGCTTTCTTT,CASSTQGQRGTEAFF
.,.,TRBV19,TRBJ2-3,TGTGCCAGTAGTGGAGTCATAAGGGGGTCTAGCACAGATACGCAGTATTTT,CASSGVIRGSSTDTQYF
.,TRBD1,TRBV27,TRBJ1-5,TGTGCCAGCAGTTTTAGCAGGGGGAATCAGCCCCAGCATTTT,CASSFSRGNQPQHF
few,TRBD1,TRBV5-4,TRBJ1-2,TGTGCCAGCATAAGGGGGACAGGGGGGAGCCTGGGAGGCTACACCTTC,CASIRGTGGSLGGYTF
.,.,TRBV6-5,TRBJ2-7,TGTGCCAGCAGACCTCGACAGTACGGCGGCGAGCAGTACTTC,CASRPRQYGGEQYF
few,.,TRBV25-1,TRBJ1-5,TGTGCCAGCAGTTGGGGGGGCAATCAGCCCCAGCATTTT,CASSWGGNQPQHF
.,TRBD1,TRBV7-2,TRBJ2-7,TGTGCCAGCAGCCAGACAGGGGGCGCGTACGAGCAGTACTTC,CASSQTGGAYEQYF
.,TRBD1,TRBV28,TRBJ1-1,TGTGCCAGCAGTCCGGCCTCGACAGGGGGCAGGACTGAAGCTTTCTTT,CASSPASTGGRTEAFF
.,.,TRBV6-5,TRBJ2-7,TGTGCCAGCAGTGACGGGTACGAGCAGTACTTC,CASSDGYEQYF
.,TRBD2,TRBV6-6,TRBJ2-7,TGTGCCAGCAGTTACTTCCGGGGGGAGGGCGAGCAGTACTTC,CASSYFRGEGEQYF
.,TRBD2,TRBV6-1,TRBJ2-3,TGTGCCAGCACCAAGTGGGAGGGGACAGATACGCAGTATTTT,CASTKWEGTDTQYF
.,TRBD1,TRBV9,TRBJ2-3,TGTGCCAGCAGTGCCGACAGGGACCATTGGAAGTATTTT,CASSADRDHWKYF
.,TRBD2,TRBV6-1,TRBJ2-7,TGTGCCAGCAGTGAAGAACTAGCGGGGGCCTACGAGCAGTACTTC,CASSEELAGAYEQYF
.,.,TRBV28,TRBJ2-4,TGTGCCAGCAGTTTAGGGGTGAGGGAGTCAAACATTCAGTACTTC,CASSLGVRESNIQYF
once,.,TRBV27,TRBJ1-1,TGTGCCAGCAGTGCACTCACGAACACTGAAGCTTTCTTT,CASSALTNTEAFF
.,.,TRBV4-2,TRBJ2-5,TGTGCCAGCAGCGAGGCAGTATACCAAGAGACCCAGTACTTC,CASSEAVYQETQYF
.,.,TRBV19,TRBJ1-2,TGTGCCAGTAAAGACAGGAGCCTCTATGGCTACACCTTC,CASKDRSLYGYTF
once,TRBD2,TRBV7-2,TRBJ2-7,TGTGCCAGCAGCTTAGTGGCTAGCGGGACCTACGAGCAGTACTTC,CASSLVASGTYEQYF
.,.,TRBV7-9,TRBJ2-1,TGTTCCAGCAGCTTACTAAGCCAATCGGTGCTTCGCAATGAGCAGTTCTTC,CSSSLLSQSVLRNEQFF
once,.,TRBV28,TRBJ2-3,TGTGCCAGCAGTGCACTAGTGGCGGTTGTATTT,CASSALVAVVF
few,.,TRBV11-2,TRBJ2-5,TGTGCCAGCAGCTTAGATCCGGGGGGCACCCAGTACTTC,CASSLDPGGTQYF
.,.,TRBV28,TRBJ1-2,TGTGCCAGCAGCCCGGGAGGACAGCTACCCTCTAACTATGGCTACACCTTC,CASSPGGQLPSNYGYTF
.,.,TRBV28,TRBJ1-4,TGTGCCAGCAGTTTCCCCGGGAATAATGAAAAACTGTTTTTT,CASSFPGNNEKLFF
.,.,TRBV7-2,TRBJ1-6,TGTGCCAGCAGCTTAGTTGTGGACCCCGGAGGATCACCCCTCCACTTT,CASSLVVDPGGSPLHF
few,.,TRBV14,TRBJ1-2,TGTGCCAGCAGCCAACCGGGACACTTCAAAGGCTACACCTTC,CASSQPGHFKGYTF
once,.,TRBV27,TRBJ2-3,TGTGCCAGCAGTTTGGCGGCGGGCAAGCCCACAGATACGCAGTATTTT,CASSLAAGKPTDTQYF
few,.,TRBV27,TRBJ2-6,TGTGCCAGCAGTATCGACAGCTCTGGGGCCAACGTCCTGACTTTC,CASSIDSSGANVLTF
few,TRBD2,TRBV7-8,TRBJ2-1,TGTGCCAGCAGCACAAGACTAGCGAATTGGTACAATGAGCAGTTCTTC,CASSTRLANWYNEQFF
few,TRBD2,TRBV7-9,TRBJ2-2,TGTGCCAGCAGCTTAAGCGGGAGGGCCACCGGGGAGCTGTTTTTT,CASSLSGRATGELFF
few,TRBD1,TRBV27,TRBJ2-7,TGTGCCAGCAGGAAACAGGGGAAAGGGAACGAGCAGTACTTC,CASRKQGKGNEQYF
.,TRBD1,TRBV10-3,TRBJ1-2,TGTGCCACCAGCCGAACAGGGGACTATGGCTACACCTTC,CATSRTGDYGYTF
.,.,TRBV5-1,TRBJ2-3,TGCGCCAGCAGACCCTATTATCTCTCAGATACGCAGTATTTT,CASRPYYLSDTQYF
once,.,TRBV5-8,TRBJ2-5,TGTGCCAGCAGCTCGTTCCGGGAGACCCAGTACTTC,CASSSFRETQYF
few,.,TRBV28,TRBJ2-2,TGTGCCAGCAGTCCGTGGGCTCAGGGTATCACCGGGGAGCTGTTTTTT,CASSPWAQGITGELFF
.,TRBD2,TRBV7-9,TRBJ2-1,TGTGCCAGCCGCTTTGGACTAGCGGGCTACAATGAGCAGTTCTTC,CASRFGLAGYNEQFF
.,TRBD1,TRBV4-1,TRBJ1-2,TGCGCCAGCAGCCCGACCCGGGACAGCTATGGCTACACCTTC,CASSPTRDSYGYTF
.,TRBD1,TRBV6-5,TRBJ1-2,TGTGCCAGCAGTTACTCCGGGACAGGGAGTAGGAGGGGCTACACCTTC,CASSYSGTGSRRGYTF
.,TRBD1,TRBV27,TRBJ2-7,TGTGCCAGCAGCCGACAGGGTACCTACGAGCAGTACTTC,CASSRQGTYEQYF
.,TRBD2,TRBV5-1,TRBJ2-7,TGCGCCAGCAGCGGTGGGACTAGCGAGGCCTACGAGCAGTACTTC,CASSGGTSEAYEQYF
once,TRBD1,TRBV28,TRBJ1-3,TGTGCCAGCAGTTTATACAGGGGAACCATATATTTT,CASSLYRGTIYF
.,TRBD2,TRBV6-5,TRBJ2-3,TGTGCCAGCAGTTACTCAAGGACTAGCGGGACGGATACGCAGTATTTT,CASSYSRTSGTDTQYF
.,.,TRBV7-3,TRBJ1-1,TGTGCCAGCAGCACAAACAGGGAAGGGACTTTCTTT,CASSTNREGTFF
once,.,TRBV9,TRBJ2-5,TGTGCCAGCAGCGTAGCTGCAGGACAGAACATACTCTCCCAAGAGACCCAGTACTTC,CASSVAAGQNILSQETQYF